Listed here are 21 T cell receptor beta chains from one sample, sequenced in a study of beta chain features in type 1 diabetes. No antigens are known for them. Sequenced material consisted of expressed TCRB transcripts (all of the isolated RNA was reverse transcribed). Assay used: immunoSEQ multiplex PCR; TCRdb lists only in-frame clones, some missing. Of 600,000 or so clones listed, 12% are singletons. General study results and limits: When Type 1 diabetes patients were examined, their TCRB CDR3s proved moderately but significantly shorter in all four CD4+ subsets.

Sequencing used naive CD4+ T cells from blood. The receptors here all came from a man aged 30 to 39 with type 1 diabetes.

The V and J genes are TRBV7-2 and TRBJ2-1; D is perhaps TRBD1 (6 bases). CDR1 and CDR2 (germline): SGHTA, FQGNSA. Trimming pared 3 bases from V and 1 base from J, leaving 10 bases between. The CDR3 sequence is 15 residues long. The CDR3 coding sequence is TGTGCCAGCAGCTTTGCGAGGGGGTCCTACAATGAGCAGTTCTTC. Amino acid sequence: CASSFARGSYNEQFF. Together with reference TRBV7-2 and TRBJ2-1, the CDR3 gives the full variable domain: GAGVSQSPSNKVTEKGKDVELRCDPISGHTALYWYRQSLGQGLEFLIYFQGNSAPDKSGLPSDRFSAERTGGSVSTLTIQRTQQEDSAVYLCASSFARGSYNEQFFGPGTRLTVL.

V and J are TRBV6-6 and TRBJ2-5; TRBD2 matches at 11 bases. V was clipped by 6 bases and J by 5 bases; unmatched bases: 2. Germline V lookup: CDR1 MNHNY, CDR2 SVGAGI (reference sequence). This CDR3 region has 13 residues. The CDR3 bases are TGTGCCAGCAGCAGGACTAGCGGGGAGACCCAGTACTTC. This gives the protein CASSRTSGETQYF.

Here the CDR3 DNA reads TGCGCCAGCAGCTTCGCCTCCGGGACCGAATCCTACGAGCAGTACTTC. It specifies CASSFASGTESYEQYF. V usage is TRBV5-1 and J usage is TRBJ2-7, with D perhaps assigned TRBD1 or TRBD2 (5 bases each). The CDR3 totals 16 residues. Trimming took off 2 bases at V and 1 base at J, with 16 bases between the two ends. Looked up from germline, CDR1 is SGHRS and CDR2 is YFSETQ.

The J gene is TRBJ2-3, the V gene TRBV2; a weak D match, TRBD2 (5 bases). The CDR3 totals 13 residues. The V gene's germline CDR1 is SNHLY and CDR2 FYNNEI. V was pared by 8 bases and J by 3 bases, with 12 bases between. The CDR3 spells CASEGSGTDTQYF. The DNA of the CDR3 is TGTGCCAGCGAGGGAAGCGGAACAGATACGCAGTATTTT.

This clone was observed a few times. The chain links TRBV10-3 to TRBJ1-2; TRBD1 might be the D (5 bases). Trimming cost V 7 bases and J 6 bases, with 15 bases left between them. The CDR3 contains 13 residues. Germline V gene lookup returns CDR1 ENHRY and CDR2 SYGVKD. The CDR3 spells CAINPSMGDGYTF. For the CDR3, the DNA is TGTGCCATCAACCCCTCAATGGGGGATGGCTACACCTTC.

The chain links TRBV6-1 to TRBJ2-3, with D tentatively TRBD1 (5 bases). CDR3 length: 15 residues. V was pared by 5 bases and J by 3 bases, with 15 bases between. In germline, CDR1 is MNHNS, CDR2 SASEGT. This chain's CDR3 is CASSPKGKGTDTQYF. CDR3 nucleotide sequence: TGTGCCAGCAGTCCCAAAGGGAAGGGGACAGATACGCAGTATTTT.

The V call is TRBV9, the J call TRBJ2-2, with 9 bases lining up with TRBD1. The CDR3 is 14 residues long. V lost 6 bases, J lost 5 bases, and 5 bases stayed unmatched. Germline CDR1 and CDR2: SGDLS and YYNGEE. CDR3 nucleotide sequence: TGTGCCAGCACGTGGACAGGGGAAACCGGGGAGCTGTTTTTT. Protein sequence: CASTWTGETGELFF.

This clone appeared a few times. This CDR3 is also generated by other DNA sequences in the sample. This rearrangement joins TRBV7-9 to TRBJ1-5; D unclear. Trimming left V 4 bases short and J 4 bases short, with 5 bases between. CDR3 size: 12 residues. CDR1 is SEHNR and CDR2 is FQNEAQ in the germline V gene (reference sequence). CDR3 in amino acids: CASSSVNQPQHF. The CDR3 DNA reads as TGTGCCAGCAGCTCCGTTAATCAGCCCCAGCATTTT.

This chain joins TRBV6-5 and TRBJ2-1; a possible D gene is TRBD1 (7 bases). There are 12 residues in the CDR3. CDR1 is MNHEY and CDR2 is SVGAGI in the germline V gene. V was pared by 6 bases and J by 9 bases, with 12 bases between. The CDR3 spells CASSHRGGEQFF. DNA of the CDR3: TGTGCCAGCAGCCACAGGGGAGGTGAGCAGTTCTTC.

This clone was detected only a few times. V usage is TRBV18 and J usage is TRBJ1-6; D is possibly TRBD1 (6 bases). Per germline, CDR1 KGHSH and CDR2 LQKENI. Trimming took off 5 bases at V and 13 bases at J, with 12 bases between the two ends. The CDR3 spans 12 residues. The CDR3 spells CASSLQGQPLHF. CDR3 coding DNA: TGTGCCAGCTCATTACAGGGTCAGCCCCTCCACTTT.

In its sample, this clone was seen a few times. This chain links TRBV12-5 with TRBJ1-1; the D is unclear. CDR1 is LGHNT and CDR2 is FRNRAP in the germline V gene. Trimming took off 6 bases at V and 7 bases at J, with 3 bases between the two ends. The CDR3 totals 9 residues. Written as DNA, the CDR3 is TGTGCTAGTGGCCTTGAAGCTTTCTTT. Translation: CASGLEAFF.

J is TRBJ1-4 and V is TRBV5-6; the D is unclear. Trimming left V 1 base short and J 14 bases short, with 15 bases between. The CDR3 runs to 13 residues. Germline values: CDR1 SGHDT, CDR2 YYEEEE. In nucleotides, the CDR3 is TGTGCCAGCAGCTTGTGGCACCTCGAGAAGCTGTTTTTT. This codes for CASSLWHLEKLFF. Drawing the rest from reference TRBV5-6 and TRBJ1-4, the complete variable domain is DAGVTQSPTHLIKTRGQQVTLRCSPKSGHDTVSWYQQALGQGPQFIFQYYEEEERQRGNFPDRFSGHQFPNYSSELNVNALLLGDSALYLCASSLWHLEKLFFGSGTQLSVL.

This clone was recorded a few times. The CDR3 here is CASRPTGADTQYF. In nucleotides, the CDR3 is TGTGCCAGCAGGCCCACCGGGGCTGATACGCAGTATTTT. The V gene is TRBV7-9, the J gene TRBJ2-3, with D perhaps assigned TRBD1 or TRBD2 (5 bases each). Deletions cut 6 bases from V and 6 bases from J, with 13 bases between. The CDR3 extends over 13 amino acids. Per the germline V gene, CDR1 is SEHNR and CDR2 is FQNEAQ (reference sequence).

CDR3 DNA sequence: TGTGCCAGCAGCGTAGCTACTAGCGGGGTCGATACGCAGTATTTT. Its translation: CASSVATSGVDTQYF. This rearrangement joins TRBV9 to TRBJ2-3; 10 bases line up with TRBD2. The trim removed 0 bases at V and 6 bases at J, leaving 4 bases unmatched. The CDR3 loop spans 15 amino acids. CDR1 and CDR2 from the germline V gene are SGDLS and YYNGEE.

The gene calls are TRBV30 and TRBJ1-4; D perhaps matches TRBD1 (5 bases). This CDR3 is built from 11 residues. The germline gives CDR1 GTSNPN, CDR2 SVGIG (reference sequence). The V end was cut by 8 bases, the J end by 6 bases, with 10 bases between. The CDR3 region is CAGTEDEKLFF. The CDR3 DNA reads TGTGCCGGGACGGAGGATGAAAAACTGTTTTTT.

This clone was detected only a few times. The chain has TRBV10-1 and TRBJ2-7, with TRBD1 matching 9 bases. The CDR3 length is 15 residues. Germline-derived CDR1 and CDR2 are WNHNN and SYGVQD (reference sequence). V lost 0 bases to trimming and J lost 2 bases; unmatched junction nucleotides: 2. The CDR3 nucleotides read TGCGCCAGCAGTGAGTCGAGGACAGGGGCCTACGAGCAGTACTTC. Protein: CASSESRTGAYEQYF.

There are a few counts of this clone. CDR3 in amino acids: CASSPDRTGYTF. The CDR3 bases are TGTGCCAGCAGCCCGGACAGAACTGGCTACACCTTC. The V gene is TRBV7-2, the J gene TRBJ1-2; maybe TRBD1 (6 bases). The V gene's germline CDR1 is SGHTA and CDR2 FQGNSA. The CDR3 has 12 residues. Trimming removed 5 bases at V and 7 bases at J, with 11 bases between.

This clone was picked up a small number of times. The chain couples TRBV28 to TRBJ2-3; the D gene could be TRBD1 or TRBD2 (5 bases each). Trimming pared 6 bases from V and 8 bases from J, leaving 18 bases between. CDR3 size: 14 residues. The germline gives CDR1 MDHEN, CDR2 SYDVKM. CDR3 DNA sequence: TGTGCCAGCAGGCCGCAGGGAGTGGTCGGTACGCAGTATTTT. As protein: CASRPQGVVGTQYF.

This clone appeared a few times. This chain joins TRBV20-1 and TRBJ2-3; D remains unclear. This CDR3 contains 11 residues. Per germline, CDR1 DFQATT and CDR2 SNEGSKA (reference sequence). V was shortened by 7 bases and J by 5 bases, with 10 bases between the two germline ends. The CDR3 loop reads CSVLFGDTQYF. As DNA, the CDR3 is TGCAGTGTCCTCTTCGGAGATACGCAGTATTTT.

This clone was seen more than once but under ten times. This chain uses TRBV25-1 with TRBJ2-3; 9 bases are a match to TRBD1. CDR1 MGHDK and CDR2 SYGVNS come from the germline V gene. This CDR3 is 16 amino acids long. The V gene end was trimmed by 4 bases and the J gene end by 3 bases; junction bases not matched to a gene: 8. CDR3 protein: CASSAGGTGITDTQYF. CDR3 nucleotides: TGTGCCAGCAGTGCCGGAGGGACAGGGATAACAGATACGCAGTATTTT. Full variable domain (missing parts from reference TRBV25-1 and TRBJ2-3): EADIYQTPRYLVIGTGKKITLECSQTMGHDKMYWYQQDPGMELHLIHYSYGVNSTEKGDLSSESTVSRIRTEHFPLTLESARPSHTSQYLCASSAGGTGITDTQYFGPGTRLTVL.

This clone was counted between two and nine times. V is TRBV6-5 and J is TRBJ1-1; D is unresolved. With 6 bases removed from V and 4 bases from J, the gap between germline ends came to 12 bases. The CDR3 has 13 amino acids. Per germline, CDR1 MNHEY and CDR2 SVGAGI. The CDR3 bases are TGTGCCAGCAGGGATGGAGGTGGCACTGAAGCTTTCTTT. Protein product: CASRDGGGTEAFF.